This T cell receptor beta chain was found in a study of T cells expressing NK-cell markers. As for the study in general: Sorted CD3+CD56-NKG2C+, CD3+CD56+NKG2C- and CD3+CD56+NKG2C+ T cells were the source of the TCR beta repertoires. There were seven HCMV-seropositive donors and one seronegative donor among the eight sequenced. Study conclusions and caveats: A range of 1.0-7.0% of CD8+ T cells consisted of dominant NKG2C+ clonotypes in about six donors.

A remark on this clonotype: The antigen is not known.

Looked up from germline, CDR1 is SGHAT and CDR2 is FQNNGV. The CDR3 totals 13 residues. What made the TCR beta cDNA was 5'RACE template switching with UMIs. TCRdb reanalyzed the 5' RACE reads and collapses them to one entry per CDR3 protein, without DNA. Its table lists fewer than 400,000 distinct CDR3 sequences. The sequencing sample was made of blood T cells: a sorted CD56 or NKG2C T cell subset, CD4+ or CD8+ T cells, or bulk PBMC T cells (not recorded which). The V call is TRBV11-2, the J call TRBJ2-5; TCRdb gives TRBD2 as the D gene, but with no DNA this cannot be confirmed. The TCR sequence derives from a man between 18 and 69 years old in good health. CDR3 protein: CASSFSAQETQYF.